This T cell receptor (beta chain) stems from a study of long-term antiretroviral therapy in people with HIV (dated 2022 in TCRdb). Notes on the research overall: The earliest samples were collected roughly a decade before the 2015 WHO recommendation for immediate ART, at a time when ART was usually postponed until CD4 counts fell. A retrospective serial study tested whether ART initiation and durable HIV suppression were associated with changes in peripheral blood TRB repertoire composition and diversity. The cohort contributed over 150 cryopreserved PBMC samples from around 33 adults with confirmed HIV infection, collected serially over a mean of approximately six years (range 1-12). About a third of the roughly 30 participants with HIV were female. Test extractions of a monoclonal T-cell line alongside approximately 34 polyclonal samples showed no cross-contamination during QIAcube processing. What the authors observed across the whole study: Inferences about post-ART repertoire changes were limited because no data were available on ART adherence, viral resistance or therapy changes. Limited PBMC availability meant only the TCR beta chain was sequenced, without alpha chain pairing. Narrower CDR3 length ranges were observed in HIV repertoires than in controls, and an antigen-experienced repertoire with only a slight naive shift after ART was suggested by the network structure. Because cell numbers in pre-ART samples were limited, unsorted PBMC were profiled instead of sorted CD4+ and CD8+ T cells. The repertoire was dominated across all time points by expanded TRB clones identified before ART initiation, although this dominance was seen to fluctuate and to decrease in many PLHIV after ART. Samples dated from the mid-2000s to the late 2010s, and the ART regimens used may be less effective than current ones. ART initiation was associated with a significant increase in TRB diversity, but diversity stayed significantly below transplant donor controls even after long-term ART.

Trimming accounts for 4 bases at V and 5 bases at J, while the number of junction bases matched to no gene is 7. CDR1 MNHEY and CDR2 SVGAGI are derived from the germline V gene. From cysteine to phenylalanine, the CDR3 is 14 amino acids long. Of all the DNA, just the CDR3 is kept, 42 bases in frame from base 1. The immunoSEQ hsTCRB v3.0 assay was used at survey level resolution for TRB variable region sequencing. The target sequencing depth for TRB was about 40,000-55,000 T-cell genomes per sample. Pooled TRB libraries were sequenced on an Illumina MiSeq with a v3 150-cycle kit. Under the source paper's analysis protocol: Repertoire analysis was run in R within a reproducible Nextflow workflow that covered QC, data transformation and analysis. Custom analyses were implemented in LymphoSeq2, an R package for AIRR-Seq data exploration. Four samples yielding fewer than 5000 total TRB sequences were excluded, leaving 188 analyzed HIV repertoires. Among the roughly 180 retained HIV repertoires, some 59 were collected before ART initiation and approximately 130 after ART initiation. Repertoires were downsampled to 5000 TRB nucleotide sequences, with summary statistics averaged over 100 downsampling iterations. The analysis kept only TRB sequences whose CDR3 regions were at least seven amino acids long. A Shannon entropy-derived clonality score and the Gini coefficient were used to measure diversity. In the repertoire networks, any two of the top 5000 CDR3 amino acid sequences were linked whenever the two sequences differed by an edit distance of one. For TRB CDR3 amino acid sequences, GLIPH2 was used to predict antigen specificity groups and MHC restriction. Known CMV, EBV, HIV or tissue antigen associations were flagged by matching CDR3 amino acid sequences against VDJdb and McPAS-TCR. Pre-ART, post-ART and control groups were compared with Wilcoxon signed-rank tests and Holm-Bonferroni correction. The table was pulled from immuneACCESS by TCRdb, which kept in-frame rearrangements only. Such tables lose some clones; where checked, under half of the loss comes from unresolved V genes, and the rest has no known cause. V, J and clone size were drawn from that table, and D and trimming were deduced from the DNA. Within this sample are 25,000 to 35,000 clones, with roughly 96% of them counted one time only. The ten top clones hold around 7.9% of the sample.

Of note for this clone: Its antigen has not been determined. No much larger clone is present one base from it, and per-base qualities are unavailable.

Inclusion was restricted to participants for whom at least one PBMC sample before ART initiation and at least two post-ART samples were available. Treatment was received in the United States of America by all participants with HIV. Cryopreserved samples of about 0.9-11 million PBMC were thawed and washed before DNA extraction. At the time of the earliest PBMC sample for each participant with HIV, ages ranged from about 20 to 54 years. PBMC samples were contributed by each participant from 1-4 timepoints before ART initiation and 2-8 timepoints after ART initiation, with a median of 7 samples. For every participant, serial HIV viral load, CD4+ T-cell count, ART history and demographic data were obtained. A Qiagen kit on a QIAcube was used to extract genomic DNA from unsorted PBMC, with samples processed in batches of 12.

The material was unsorted PBMCs, obtained 5.3 years after starting antiretroviral therapy. The chain employs TRBV6-5 and TRBJ2-7, and 8 junction bases match TRBD2. The sequence came from a man aged 25 to 40 with HIV. The nucleotide sequence is TGTGCCAGCAGTTCCTGGGCTAGCGGGCACGAGCAGTACTTC. This sequence encodes CASSSWASGHEQYF.